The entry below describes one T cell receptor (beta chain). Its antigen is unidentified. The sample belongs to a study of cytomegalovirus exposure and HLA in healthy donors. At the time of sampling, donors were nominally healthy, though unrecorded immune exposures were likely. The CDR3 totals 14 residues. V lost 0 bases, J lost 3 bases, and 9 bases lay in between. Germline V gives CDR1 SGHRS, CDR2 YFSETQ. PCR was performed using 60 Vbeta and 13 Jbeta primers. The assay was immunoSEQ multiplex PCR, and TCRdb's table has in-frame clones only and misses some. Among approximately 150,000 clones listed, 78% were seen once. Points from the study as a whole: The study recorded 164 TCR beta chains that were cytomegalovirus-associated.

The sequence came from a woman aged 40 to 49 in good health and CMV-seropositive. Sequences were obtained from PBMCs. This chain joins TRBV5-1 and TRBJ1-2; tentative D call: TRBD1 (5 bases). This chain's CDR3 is CASSLDRIDYGYTF. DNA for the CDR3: TGCGCCAGCAGCTTGGACAGGATCGACTATGGCTACACCTTC.